This T cell receptor (beta chain) came from a study of shared clonotypes between healthy human individuals. Only in-frame clones appear in the TCRdb table, and some are missing; sequencing was by immunoSEQ multiplex PCR. Found here are around 350,000 clones, roughly 80% of them singletons; the top ten hold about 10%. This clone was detected many times. Germline CDR1 and CDR2: SEHNR and FQNEAQ (reference sequence). This CDR3 comprises 14 residues. V lost 1 base to trimming and J lost 7 bases, with 11 bases between them. The chain uses TRBV7-9 and TRBJ2-1; possibly TRBD1 or TRBD2 for D (5 bases each). Sequences were obtained from memory CD4+ T cells sorted from blood. Subset given: CD45RA-negative fraction. This receptor was identified in a man aged 30 to 39 in good health. The CDR3 reads CASSLGWDENEQFF. CDR3 coding DNA: TGTGCCAGCAGCTTAGGGTGGGACGAGAATGAGCAGTTCTTC.